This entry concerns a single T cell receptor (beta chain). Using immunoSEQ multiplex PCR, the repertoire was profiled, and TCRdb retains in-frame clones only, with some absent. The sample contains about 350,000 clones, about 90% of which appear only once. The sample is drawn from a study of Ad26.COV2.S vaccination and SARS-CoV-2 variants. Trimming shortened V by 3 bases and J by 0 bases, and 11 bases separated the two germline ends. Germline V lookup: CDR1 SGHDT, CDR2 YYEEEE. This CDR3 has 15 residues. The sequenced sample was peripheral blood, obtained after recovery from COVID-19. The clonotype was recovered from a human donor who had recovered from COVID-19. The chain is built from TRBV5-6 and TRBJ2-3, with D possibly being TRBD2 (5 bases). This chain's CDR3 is CASSYGQRSTDTQYF. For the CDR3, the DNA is TGTGCCAGCAGCTATGGGCAGCGGAGCACAGATACGCAGTATTTT.